The present entry profiles one T cell receptor beta chain with its context. This sample is part of a study of blood T cell repertoires in COVID-19. Looking at the study overall: PBMCs, B-cell-depleted T cells, or T cells were the source of the cDNA or gDNA that made up the material.

Per the original methods: Amplification of reference gene primers provided the estimated nucleated cell counts. Libraries were prepared by immunoSEQ multiplex PCR; TCRdb keeps only in-frame clonotypes and omits some of them. Clonal size and the V and J genes are those of that table, whereas D and trimming came from the DNA. This sample carries about 170,000 clones, about 85% of them seen once, and the ten largest clones take 7% to 7.5%. This CDR3 has 14 residues. V lost 3 bases and J lost 6, with 12 bases in between. Germline CDR1 reads KGHSH; CDR2 reads LQKENI. The source of this sequence is a woman over 75 in a cohort sampled during active or convalescent COVID-19. Sequencing was carried out using peripheral blood. The chain joins TRBV18 to TRBJ1-5; D is undetermined. The CDR3 region has the DNA TGTGCCAGCTCACCCGCCGGGGATGGTCAGCCCCAGCATTTT. It codes for CASSPAGDGQPQHF. Full variable domain (missing parts from reference TRBV18 and TRBJ1-5): NAGVMQNPRHLVRRRGQEARLRCSPMKGHSHVYWYRQLPEEGLKFMVYLQKENIIDESGMPKERFSAEFPKEGPSILRIQQVVRGDSAAYFCASSPAGDGQPQHFGDGTRLSIL.